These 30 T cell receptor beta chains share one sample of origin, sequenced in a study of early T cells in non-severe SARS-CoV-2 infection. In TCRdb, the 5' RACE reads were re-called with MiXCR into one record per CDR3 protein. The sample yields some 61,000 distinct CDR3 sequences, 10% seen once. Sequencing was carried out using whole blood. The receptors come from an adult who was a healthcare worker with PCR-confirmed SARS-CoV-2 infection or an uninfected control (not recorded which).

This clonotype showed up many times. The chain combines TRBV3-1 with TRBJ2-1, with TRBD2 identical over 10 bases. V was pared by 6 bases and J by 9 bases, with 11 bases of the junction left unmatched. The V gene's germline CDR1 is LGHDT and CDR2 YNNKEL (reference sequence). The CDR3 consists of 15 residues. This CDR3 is CASSRTSGEFGEQFF. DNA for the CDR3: TGTGCCAGCAGTCGTACTAGCGGGGAGTTTGGTGAGCAGTTCTTC.

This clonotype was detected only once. This chain's CDR3 is CASSSRAGDTEAFF. Written as DNA, the CDR3 is TGTGCCAGCAGCAGTAGAGCCGGGGACACTGAAGCTTTCTTT. The rearrangement links TRBV6-5 to TRBJ1-1; no firm D call. The V end lost 6 bases, the J end lost 3 bases, and 14 bases lay between the germline ends. Germline CDR1 MNHEY, CDR2 SVGAGI. CDR3 length equals 14 residues.

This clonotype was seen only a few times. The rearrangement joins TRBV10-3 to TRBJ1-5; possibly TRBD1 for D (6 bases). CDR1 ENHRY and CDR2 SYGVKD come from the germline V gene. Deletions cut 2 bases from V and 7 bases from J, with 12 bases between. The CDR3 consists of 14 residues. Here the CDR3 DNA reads TGTGCCATCAGTGAGGCGGGGGGCGACCAGCCCCAGCATTTT. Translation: CAISEAGGDQPQHF.

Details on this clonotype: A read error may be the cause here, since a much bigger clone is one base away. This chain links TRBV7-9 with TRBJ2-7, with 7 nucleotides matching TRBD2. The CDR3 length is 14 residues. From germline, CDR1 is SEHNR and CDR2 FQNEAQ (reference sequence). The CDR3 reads CVSSYKTSSYEQYF. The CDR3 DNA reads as TGTGTCAGCAGCTACAAGACTAGCAGCTACGAGCAGTACTTC.

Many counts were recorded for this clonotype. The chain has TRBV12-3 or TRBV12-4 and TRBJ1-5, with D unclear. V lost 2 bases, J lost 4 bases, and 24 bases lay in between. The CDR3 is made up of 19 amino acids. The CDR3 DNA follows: TGTGCCAGCAGTTTATATCGCCCCGCAGCGCAGCAGACAAATCAGCCCCAGCATTTT. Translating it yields CASSLYRPAAQQTNQPQHF.

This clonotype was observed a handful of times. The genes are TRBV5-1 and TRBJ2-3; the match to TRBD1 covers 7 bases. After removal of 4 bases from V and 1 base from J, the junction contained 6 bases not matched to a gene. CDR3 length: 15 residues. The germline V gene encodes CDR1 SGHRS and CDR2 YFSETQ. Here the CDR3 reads CASSPNRGGTDTQYF. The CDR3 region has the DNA TGCGCCAGCAGCCCCAACAGGGGAGGCACAGATACGCAGTATTTT.

The CDR3, as DNA: TGCGCCAGCAGCTTGGTAGTAGGACGAAGCACAGATACGCAGTATTTT. It yields the protein CASSLVVGRSTDTQYF. This chain joins TRBV5-1 and TRBJ2-3; D unclear. The germline V gene has CDR1 SGHRS and CDR2 YFSETQ. This CDR3 region has 16 residues. Between the trimmed V and J ends, which lost 0 bases and 0 bases, there was a span of 11 bases. The entire variable domain, with the rest obtained from reference TRBV5-1 and TRBJ2-3, is as follows: KAGVTQTPRYLIKTRGQQVTLSCSPISGHRSVSWYQQTPGQGLQFLFEYFSETQRNKGNFPGRFSGRQFSNSRSEMNVSTLELGDSALYLCASSLVVGRSTDTQYFGPGTRLTVL.

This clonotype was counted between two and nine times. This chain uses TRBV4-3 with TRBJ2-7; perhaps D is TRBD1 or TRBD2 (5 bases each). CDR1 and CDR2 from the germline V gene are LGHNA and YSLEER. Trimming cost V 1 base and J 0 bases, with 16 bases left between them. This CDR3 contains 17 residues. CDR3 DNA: TGCGCCAGCAGCCAAGGGCCCGGGACCTCGCTCTCCTACGAGCAGTACTTC. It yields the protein CASSQGPGTSLSYEQYF.

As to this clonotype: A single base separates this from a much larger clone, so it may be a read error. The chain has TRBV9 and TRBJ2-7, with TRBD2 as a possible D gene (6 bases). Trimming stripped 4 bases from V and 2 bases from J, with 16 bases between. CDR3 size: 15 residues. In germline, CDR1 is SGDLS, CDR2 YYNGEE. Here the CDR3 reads CASSLGTGETYEQYF. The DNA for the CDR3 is TGTGCCAGCAGCTTAGGAACGGGGGAGACCTACGAGCAGTACTTC.

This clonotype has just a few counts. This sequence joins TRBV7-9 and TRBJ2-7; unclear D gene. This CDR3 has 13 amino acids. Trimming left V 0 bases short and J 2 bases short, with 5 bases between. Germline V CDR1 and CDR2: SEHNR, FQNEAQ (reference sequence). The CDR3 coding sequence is TGTGCCAGCAGCTTAGCCGGACCCTACGAGCAGTACTTC. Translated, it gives CASSLAGPYEQYF. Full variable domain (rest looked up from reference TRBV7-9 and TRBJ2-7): DTGVSQNPRHKITKRGQNVTFRCDPISEHNRLYWYRQTLGQGPEFLTYFQNEAQLEKSRLLSDRFSAERPKGSFSTLEIQRTEQGDSAMYLCASSLAGPYEQYFGPGTRLTVT.

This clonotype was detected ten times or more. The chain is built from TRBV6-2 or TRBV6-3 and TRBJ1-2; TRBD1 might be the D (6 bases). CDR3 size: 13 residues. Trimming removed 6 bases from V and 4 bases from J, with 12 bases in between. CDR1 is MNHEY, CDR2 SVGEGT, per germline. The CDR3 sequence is CASRWTEGYGYTF. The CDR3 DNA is TGTGCCAGCAGGTGGACAGAAGGCTATGGCTACACCTTC.

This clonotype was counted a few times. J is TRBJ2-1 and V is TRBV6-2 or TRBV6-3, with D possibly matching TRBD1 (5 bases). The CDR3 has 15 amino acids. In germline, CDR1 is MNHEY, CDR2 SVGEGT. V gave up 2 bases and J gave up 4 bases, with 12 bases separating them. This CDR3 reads CASSYRHDSYNEQFF. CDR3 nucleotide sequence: TGTGCCAGCAGTTACCGCCACGACAGTTACAATGAGCAGTTCTTC.

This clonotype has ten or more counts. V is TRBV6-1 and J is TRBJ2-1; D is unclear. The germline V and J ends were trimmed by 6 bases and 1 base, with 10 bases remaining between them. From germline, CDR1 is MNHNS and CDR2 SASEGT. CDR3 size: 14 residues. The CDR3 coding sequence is TGTGCCAGCAGGAAGGACCGGTCCTACAATGAGCAGTTCTTC. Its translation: CASRKDRSYNEQFF.

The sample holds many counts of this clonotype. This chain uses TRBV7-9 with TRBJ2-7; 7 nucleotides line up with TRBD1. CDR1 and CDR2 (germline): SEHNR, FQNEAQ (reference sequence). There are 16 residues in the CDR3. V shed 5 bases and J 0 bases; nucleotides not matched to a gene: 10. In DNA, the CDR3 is TGTGCCAGCAGCGGGGAAGCAGGGGGAAACTCCTACGAGCAGTACTTC. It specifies CASSGEAGGNSYEQYF. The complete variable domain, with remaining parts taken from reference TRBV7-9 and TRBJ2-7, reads DTGVSQNPRHKITKRGQNVTFRCDPISEHNRLYWYRQTLGQGPEFLTYFQNEAQLEKSRLLSDRFSAERPKGSFSTLEIQRTEQGDSAMYLCASSGEAGGNSYEQYFGPGTRLTVT.

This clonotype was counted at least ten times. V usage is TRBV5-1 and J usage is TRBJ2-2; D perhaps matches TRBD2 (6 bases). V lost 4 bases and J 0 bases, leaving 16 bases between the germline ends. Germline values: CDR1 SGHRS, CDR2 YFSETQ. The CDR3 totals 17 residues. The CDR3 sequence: CASSADPGVTNTGELFF. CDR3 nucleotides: TGCGCCAGCAGCGCGGATCCGGGGGTAACGAACACCGGGGAGCTGTTTTTT.

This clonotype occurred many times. Here the CDR3 DNA reads TGTGCCAGCAGTTACTCTAGTCAGTCAGGAACTAACTATGGCTACACCTTC. This encodes CASSYSSQSGTNYGYTF. V gene TRBV6-6 combines with J gene TRBJ1-2, with no clear D. Per the germline V gene, CDR1 is MNHNY and CDR2 is SVGAGI (reference sequence). The CDR3 spans 17 residues. V gave up 0 bases and J gave up 0 bases, with 14 bases separating them.

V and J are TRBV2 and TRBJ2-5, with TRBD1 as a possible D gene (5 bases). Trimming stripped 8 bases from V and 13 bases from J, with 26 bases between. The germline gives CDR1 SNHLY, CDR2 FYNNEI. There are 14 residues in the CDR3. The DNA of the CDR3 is TGTGCCAGCGGTACAGGAAAATCAGACAGCCACCCGTACTTC. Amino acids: CASGTGKSDSHPYF.

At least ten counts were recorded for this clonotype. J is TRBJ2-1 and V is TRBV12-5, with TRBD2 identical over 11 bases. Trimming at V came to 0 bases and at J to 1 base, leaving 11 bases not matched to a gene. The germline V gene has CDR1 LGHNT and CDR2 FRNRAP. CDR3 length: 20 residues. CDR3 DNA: TGTGCTAGTGGTTTGGTACTCGGCTCACGGACTAGCGGGTCCTACAATGAGCAGTTCTTC. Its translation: CASGLVLGSRTSGSYNEQFF.

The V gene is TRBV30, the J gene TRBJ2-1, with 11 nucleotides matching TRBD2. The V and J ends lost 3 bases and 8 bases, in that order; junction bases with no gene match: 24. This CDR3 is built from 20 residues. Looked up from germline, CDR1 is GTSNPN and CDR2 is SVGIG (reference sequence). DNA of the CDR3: TGTGCCTGGAGGGGATTCAGGGCTAGCGGGGGGCATCGATCGCCTTATGAGCAGTTCTTC. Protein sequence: CAWRGFRASGGHRSPYEQFF.

Here the CDR3 reads CASSQWDTEAFF. The CDR3, as DNA: TGTGCCAGCAGCCAATGGGACACTGAAGCTTTCTTT. The chain employs TRBV3-1 and TRBJ1-1; no firm D call. Germline CDR1 LGHDT, CDR2 YNNKEL (reference sequence). V lost 2 bases and J lost 3, with 4 bases in between. This CDR3 has 12 amino acids. Combining the CDR3 with reference TRBV3-1 and TRBJ1-1 gives the whole variable domain DTAVSQTPKYLVTQMGNDKSIKCEQNLGHDTMYWYKQDSKKFLKIMFSYNNKELIINETVPNRFSPKSPDKAHLNLHINSLELGDSAVYFCASSQWDTEAFFGQGTRLTVV.

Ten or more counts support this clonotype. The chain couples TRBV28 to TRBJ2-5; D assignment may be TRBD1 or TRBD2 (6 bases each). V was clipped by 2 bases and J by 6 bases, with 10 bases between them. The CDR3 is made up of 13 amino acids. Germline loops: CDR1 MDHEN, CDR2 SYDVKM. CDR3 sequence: CASSLRGLQTQYF. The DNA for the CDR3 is TGTGCCAGCAGTTTACGGGGGCTACAGACCCAGTACTTC.

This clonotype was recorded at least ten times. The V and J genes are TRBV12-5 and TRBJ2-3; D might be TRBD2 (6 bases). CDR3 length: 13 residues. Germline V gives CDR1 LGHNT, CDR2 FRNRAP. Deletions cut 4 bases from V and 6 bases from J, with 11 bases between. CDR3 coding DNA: TGTGCTAGTGGTTCCAGCGGGCCCGATACGCAGTATTTT. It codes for CASGSSGPDTQYF.

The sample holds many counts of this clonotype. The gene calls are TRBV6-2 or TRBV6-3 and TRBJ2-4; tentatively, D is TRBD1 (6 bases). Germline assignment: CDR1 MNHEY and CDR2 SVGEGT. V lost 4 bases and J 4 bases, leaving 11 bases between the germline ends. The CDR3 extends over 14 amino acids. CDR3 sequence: CASSSRDTKNIQYF. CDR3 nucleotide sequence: TGTGCCAGCAGTTCCCGGGACACAAAAAACATTCAGTACTTC.

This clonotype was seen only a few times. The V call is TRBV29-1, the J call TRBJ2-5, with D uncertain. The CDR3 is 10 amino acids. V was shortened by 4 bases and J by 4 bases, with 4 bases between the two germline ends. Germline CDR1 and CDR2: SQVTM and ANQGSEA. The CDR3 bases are TGCAGCGTTGTAGGAGAGACCCAGTACTTC. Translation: CSVVGETQYF. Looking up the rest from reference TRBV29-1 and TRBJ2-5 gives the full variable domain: SAVISQKPSRDICQRGTSLTIQCQVDSQVTMMFWYRQQPGQSLTLIATANQGSEATYESGFVIDKFPISRPNLTFSTLTVSNMSPEDSSIYLCSVVGETQYFGPGTRLLVL.

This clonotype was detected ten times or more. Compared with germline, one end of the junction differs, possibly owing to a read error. The CDR3 spells CSARDRRGGQETTF. CDR3 sequence (DNA): TGCAGTGCTAGAGATCGCCGTGGGGGACAGGAGACCACTTTT. The chain links TRBV20-1 to TRBJ2-3; 8 bases line up with TRBD1. The length of the CDR3 is 14 residues. Germline V gene lookup returns CDR1 DFQATT and CDR2 SNEGSKA (reference sequence).

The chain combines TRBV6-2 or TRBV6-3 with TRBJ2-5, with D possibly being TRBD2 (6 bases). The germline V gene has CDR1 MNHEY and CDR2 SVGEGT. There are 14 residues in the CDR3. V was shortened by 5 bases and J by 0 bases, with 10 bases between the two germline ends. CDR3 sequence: CASSPRDYQETQYF. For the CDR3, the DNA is TGTGCCAGCAGTCCCAGGGACTACCAAGAGACCCAGTACTTC.

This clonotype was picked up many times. CDR3 amino acids: CASSASGAGTGELFF. CDR3 nucleotide sequence: TGTGCCAGCAGCGCGAGCGGGGCAGGCACCGGGGAGCTGTTTTTT. V usage is TRBV9 and J usage is TRBJ2-2, with 7 bases identical to TRBD2. The germline V gene has CDR1 SGDLS and CDR2 YYNGEE. The J segment lost 4 bases and the V segment lost 3 bases, leaving 6 bases of the junction unmatched. CDR3 length: 15 residues.

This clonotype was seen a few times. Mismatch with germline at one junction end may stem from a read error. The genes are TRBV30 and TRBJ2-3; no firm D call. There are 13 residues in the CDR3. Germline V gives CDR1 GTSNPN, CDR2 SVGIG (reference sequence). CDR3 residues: CAWSVGQTGSANF. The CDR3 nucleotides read TGTGCCTGGAGTGTCGGGCAAACCGGGTCTGCGAATTTT.

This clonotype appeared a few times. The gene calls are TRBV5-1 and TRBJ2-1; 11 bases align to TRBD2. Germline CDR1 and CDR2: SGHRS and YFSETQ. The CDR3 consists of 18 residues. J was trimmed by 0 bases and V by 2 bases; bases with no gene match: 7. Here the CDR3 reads CASSFFPSGGSSYNEQFF. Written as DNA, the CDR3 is TGCGCCAGCAGCTTTTTTCCTAGCGGGGGGAGCTCCTACAATGAGCAGTTCTTC.

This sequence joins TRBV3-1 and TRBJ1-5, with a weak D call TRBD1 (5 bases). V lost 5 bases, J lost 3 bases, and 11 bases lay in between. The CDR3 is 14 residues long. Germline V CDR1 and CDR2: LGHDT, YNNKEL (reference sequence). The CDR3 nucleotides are TGTGCCAGCAGCGGCGGGGCCCCCAATCAGCCCCAGCATTTT. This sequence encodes CASSGGAPNQPQHF.